The T cell receptor beta chain described here comes from a study of blood T cell repertoires in COVID-19. Overall study: PBMCs, B-cell-depleted T cells, or T cells were the source of the cDNA or gDNA that made up the material.

Germline V gene sequence: CDR1 SNHLY, CDR2 FYNNEI. V was pared by 2 bases and J by 4 bases, with 10 bases of the junction left unmatched. The CDR3 length is 17 residues. Sequencing was performed with immunoSEQ multiplex PCR; in TCRdb, only in-frame clones are kept and a portion is missing. Found here are about 70,000 clones, 80% to 90% of them singletons; the top ten hold about 4.4%. J is TRBJ2-3 and V is TRBV2; 9 nucleotides line up with TRBD2. The receptor was isolated from a woman older than 75 with active or convalescent COVID-19. Specimen: peripheral blood. CDR3 DNA sequence: TGTGCCAGCAGTGAATCGGCGCGGGGGGGCGTGTCAGATACGCAGTATTTT. Its translation is CASSESARGGVSDTQYF.